Each of the 28 T cell receptor beta chains below was sequenced from the same sample in a study of cytomegalovirus exposure and HLA in healthy donors. Primers for the PCR totalled 60 Vbeta and 13 Jbeta. Measured with immunoSEQ multiplex PCR; TCRdb has only the in-frame clones, and not every one. This sample has more than 90,000 clones; around 76% occur once, and the top ten carry 7.1%. The sequenced sample was PBMCs. The origin of the receptors is a man aged 35-49 years in good health and CMV-seropositive.

The chain has TRBV29-1 and TRBJ2-1, with D possibly being TRBD2 (5 bases). CDR3 size: 15 residues. CDR1 and CDR2 (germline): SQVTM, ANQGSEA. V shed 1 base and J shed 4 bases, with 14 bases lying between them. CDR3 amino acids: CSVEGFSGKYNEQFF. CDR3 in DNA: TGCAGCGTTGAAGGTTTCAGCGGAAAATACAATGAGCAGTTCTTC.

The rearrangement links TRBV11-2 to TRBJ2-7, with D uncertain. The CDR3 sequence is 12 residues long. Germline V CDR1 and CDR2: SGHAT, FQNNGV. Trimming stripped 2 bases from V and 5 bases from J, with 7 bases between. The CDR3 bases are TGTGCCAGCAGCTTATGGCAAAACGAGCAGTACTTC. This gives the protein CASSLWQNEQYF.

The rearrangement links TRBV5-1 to TRBJ1-1; 9 bases map to TRBD1. Looked up from germline, CDR1 is SGHRS and CDR2 is YFSETQ. The CDR3 extends over 13 amino acids. V gave up 4 bases and J gave up 9 bases; unmatched junction bases: 7. The CDR3 DNA reads TGCGCCAGCAGCGAAGCGGACAGGGGAAAAGCTTTCTTT. Translation gives CASSEADRGKAFF.

The V call is TRBV19, the J call TRBJ2-2; 8 bases fit TRBD1. CDR1 and CDR2 (germline): LNHDA, SQIVND (reference sequence). Losses at the gene ends were 7 bases for V and 7 bases for J; bases not matched to a gene: 11. This CDR3 is built from 15 residues. The CDR3 reads CASTLDRGGVGELFF. The CDR3 DNA sequence: TGTGCCAGTACCCTAGACAGGGGCGGTGTCGGGGAGCTGTTTTTT. The full variable domain, in which reference TRBV19 and TRBJ2-2 provide the parts outside the CDR3, is DGGITQSPKYLFRKEGQNVTLSCEQNLNHDAMYWYRQDPGQGLRLIYYSQIVNDFQKGDIAEGYSVSREKKESFPLTVTSAQKNPTAFYLCASTLDRGGVGELFFGEGSRLTVL.

The chain recombines TRBV5-6 with TRBJ2-1; TRBD2 aligns across 11 bases. Trimming removed 4 bases from V and 8 bases from J; junction bases left unmatched: 5. The germline gives CDR1 SGHDT, CDR2 YYEEEE. This CDR3 region has 14 residues. In DNA form, the CDR3 reads TGTGCCAGCAGCCCAATAGCGGGAGGGTATGAGCAGTTCTTC. Protein: CASSPIAGGYEQFF.

J is TRBJ1-5 and V is TRBV12-5; a weak D match, TRBD1 (6 bases). V was clipped by 5 bases and J by 0 bases, with 11 bases between them. The germline CDR1 and CDR2 sequences are LGHNT and FRNRAP. The CDR3 consists of 15 residues. CDR3 nucleotides: TGTGCTAGTGGTCCCCTAGGGGGTAGCAATCAGCCCCAGCATTTT. Translated, it gives CASGPLGGSNQPQHF.

The table lists this clone with a few counts. The chain employs TRBV6-1 and TRBJ2-1; 7 bases fit TRBD2. The CDR3 is made up of 17 amino acids. Trimming removed 4 bases from V and 3 bases from J; junction bases left unmatched: 12. CDR1 is MNHNS and CDR2 is SASEGT in the germline V gene. As DNA, the CDR3 is TGTGCCAGCAGTGCCCTAGCGGCGGGAGATAACTACAATGAGCAGTTCTTC. Encoded protein: CASSALAAGDNYNEQFF.

The chain is built from TRBV5-1 and TRBJ1-1, with a tentative D call TRBD1 (5 bases). This CDR3 comprises 14 residues. V dropped 1 base and J dropped 1 base, with 8 bases sitting between them. Germline CDR1 and CDR2: SGHRS and YFSETQ. CDR3 DNA sequence: TGCGCCAGCAGCTTGTCAGGGCCGAACACTGAAGCTTTCTTT. It is translated as CASSLSGPNTEAFF.

The chain recombines TRBV23-1 with TRBJ2-3; D possibly corresponds to TRBD1 (6 bases). TRBV23-1 is reported as an ORF; its role is uncertain. This CDR3 comprises 18 residues. Trimming pared 4 bases from V and 2 bases from J, leaving 22 bases between. The CDR3 bases are TGCGCCAGCAGTCGCGCCGTACAGGGAATCGGTTTCACAGATACGCAGTATTTT. It yields the protein CASSRAVQGIGFTDTQYF.

This clone has only one observation. The chain is built from TRBV7-9 and TRBJ1-4; D is undetermined. There are 15 residues in the CDR3. Germline V gives CDR1 SEHNR, CDR2 FQNEAQ (reference sequence). Deletions cut 2 bases from V and 0 bases from J, with 7 bases between. In nucleotides, the CDR3 is TGTGCCAGCAGCTTAAGTCCGGCAACTAATGAAAAACTGTTTTTT. Protein product: CASSLSPATNEKLFF.

The chain uses TRBV4-1 and TRBJ1-1; 7 bases match TRBD1. The trim removed 5 bases at V and 5 bases at J, leaving 11 bases unmatched. This CDR3 is built from 15 residues. Germline V gives CDR1 MGHRA, CDR2 YSYEKL. CDR3 in amino acids: CASSWREGAETEAFF. The DNA of the CDR3 is TGCGCCAGCAGCTGGCGCGAGGGGGCAGAAACTGAAGCTTTCTTT.

CDR3 nucleotide sequence: TGTGCCAGCAGCTTAAGCGGGGGGGCTGAGACCCAGTACTTC. Amino acids: CASSLSGGAETQYF. The V call is TRBV7-3, the J call TRBJ2-5, with 9 bases matching TRBD2. The CDR3 spans 14 residues. Germline trimming cut 1 base from V and 5 bases from J; bases unmatched to any gene: 2. Germline values: CDR1 SGHTA, CDR2 FQGTGA. The full variable domain, its missing parts supplied by reference TRBV7-3 and TRBJ2-5, is GAGVSQTPSNKVTEKGKYVELRCDPISGHTALYWYRQSLGQGPEFLIYFQGTGAADDSGLPNDRFFAVRPEGSVSTLKIQRTERGDSAVYLCASSLSGGAETQYFGPGTRLLVL.

The chain uses TRBV2 and TRBJ1-2; unclear D gene. Germline V lookup: CDR1 SNHLY, CDR2 FYNNEI. V dropped 4 bases and J dropped 4 bases, with 16 bases sitting between them. The CDR3 sequence is 15 residues long. As DNA, the CDR3 is TGTGCCAGCAGTGTTGGAGAGGGAAAAAGCTATGGCTACACCTTC. Amino acid sequence: CASSVGEGKSYGYTF.

This rearrangement joins TRBV28 to TRBJ2-1, with unresolved D. Per the germline V gene, CDR1 is MDHEN and CDR2 is SYDVKM. Trimming took 7 bases from V and 9 from J, leaving 13 bases between them. CDR3 length: 12 amino acids. CDR3 amino acids: CASNLSNGEQFF. For the CDR3, the DNA is TGTGCCAGCAATCTTAGCAACGGTGAGCAGTTCTTC.

This chain links TRBV7-3 with TRBJ2-7; tentative D call: TRBD1 (5 bases). This CDR3 has 13 residues. With 4 bases removed from V and 6 bases from J, the gap between germline ends came to 13 bases. The germline V gene has CDR1 SGHTA and CDR2 FQGTGA. The CDR3 DNA sequence: TGTGCCAGCAGCTCGCTAAGGACACCCGAGCAGTACTTC. It codes for CASSSLRTPEQYF.

The J gene is TRBJ2-5, the V gene TRBV6-1; 8 bases fit TRBD1. Germline assignment: CDR1 MNHNS and CDR2 SASEGT. The CDR3 is 13 residues long. Trimming took 4 bases from V and 5 from J; bases not matched to a gene: 3. The CDR3: CASSARGRETQYF. Here the CDR3 DNA reads TGTGCCAGCAGTGCCAGGGGGCGCGAGACCCAGTACTTC.

The chain joins TRBV6-4 to TRBJ2-3; TRBD1 matches 8 bases. The CDR3 is 19 residues long. Germline CDR1 and CDR2: MRHNA and SNTAGT. V shed 3 bases, J shed 3 bases, and the junction held 17 bases outside the gene matches. CDR3 region: CASSEEPRNRGKATDTQYF. In nucleotides, the CDR3 is TGTGCCAGCAGTGAGGAACCGCGAAACAGGGGGAAGGCGACAGATACGCAGTATTTT.

The J gene is TRBJ1-6, the V gene TRBV5-1; D gene unclear. This CDR3 contains 13 residues. From germline, CDR1 is SGHRS and CDR2 YFSETQ. Trimming left V 1 base short and J 4 bases short, with 3 bases between. The CDR3 reads CASSLSYNSPLHF. CDR3 nucleotides: TGCGCCAGCAGCTTGTCGTATAATTCACCCCTCCACTTT.

Comment on this clone: This CDR3 is also generated by other DNA sequences in the sample. The rearrangement uses TRBV7-2 and TRBJ1-2, with TRBD1 matching over 9 bases. Germline V gives CDR1 SGHTA, CDR2 FQGNSA. V shed 5 bases, J shed 4 bases, and the junction held 2 bases outside the gene matches. This CDR3 contains 13 residues. Here the CDR3 reads CASSGGQGYGYTF. In nucleotides, the CDR3 is TGTGCCAGCAGCGGGGGACAGGGCTATGGCTACACCTTC.

V gene TRBV28 combines with J gene TRBJ1-1; D is unresolved. Trimming left V 5 bases short and J 0 bases short, with 10 bases between. Germline CDR1 reads MDHEN; CDR2 reads SYDVKM. The CDR3 covers 14 residues. CDR3 sequence (DNA): TGTGCCAGCAGTGCTGGAGTTATGAACACTGAAGCTTTCTTT. Translated: CASSAGVMNTEAFF.

The gene calls are TRBV9 and TRBJ1-2, with 7 bases fitting TRBD1. Germline V lookup: CDR1 SGDLS, CDR2 YYNGEE. The CDR3 is made up of 15 amino acids. Germline trimming cut 4 bases from V and 4 bases from J; bases unmatched to any gene: 10. CDR3: CASSPRDSELYGYTF. For the CDR3, the DNA is TGTGCCAGCAGCCCCCGGGACAGCGAACTCTATGGCTACACCTTC. Looking up the rest from reference TRBV9 and TRBJ1-2 gives the full variable domain: DSGVTQTPKHLITATGQRVTLRCSPRSGDLSVYWYQQSLDQGLQFLIQYYNGEERAKGNILERFSAQQFPDLHSELNLSSLELGDSALYFCASSPRDSELYGYTFGSGTRLTVV.

The chain couples TRBV19 to TRBJ2-7; D is unclear. Trimming shortened V by 5 bases and J by 1 base, and 9 bases separated the two germline ends. The CDR3 consists of 13 residues. The germline V gene encodes CDR1 LNHDA and CDR2 SQIVND (reference sequence). The CDR3 here is CASSLQPSYEQYF. In DNA, the CDR3 is TGTGCCAGTAGTCTACAGCCGTCCTACGAGCAGTACTTC.

The rearrangement joins TRBV28 to TRBJ1-1; D is unclear. CDR3 size: 16 residues. CDR1 is MDHEN and CDR2 is SYDVKM in the germline V gene. V gave up 2 bases and J gave up 2 bases, with 15 bases separating them. In DNA, the CDR3 is TGTGCCAGCAGTTTACCCCCCGGTTCTCCTAACACTGAAGCTTTCTTT. It encodes CASSLPPGSPNTEAFF. Looking up the rest from reference TRBV28 and TRBJ1-1 gives the full variable domain: DVKVTQSSRYLVKRTGEKVFLECVQDMDHENMFWYRQDPGLGLRLIYFSYDVKMKEKGDIPEGYSVSREKKERFSLILESASTNQTSMYLCASSLPPGSPNTEAFFGQGTRLTVV.

The genes are TRBV15 and TRBJ2-1; 8 bases line up with TRBD2. The CDR3 loop spans 17 amino acids. The trim removed 0 bases at V and 9 bases at J, leaving 13 bases unmatched. CDR1 and CDR2 (germline): LNHNV, YYDKDF (reference sequence). Here the CDR3 reads CATSRDLRGGAGGEQFF. CDR3 DNA: TGTGCCACCAGCAGAGATTTGAGGGGGGGCGCGGGAGGTGAGCAGTTCTTC.

V is TRBV11-1 and J is TRBJ2-5; 7 bases line up with TRBD2. The CDR3 extends over 15 amino acids. J was trimmed by 4 bases and V by 2 bases; bases with no gene match: 7. The germline CDR1 and CDR2 sequences are SGHAT and FQDESV (reference sequence). CDR3 coding DNA: TGTGCCAGCAGCTTAAGCCCAGCGGGGCGAGAGACCCAGTACTTC. It yields the protein CASSLSPAGRETQYF.

This rearrangement joins TRBV11-2 to TRBJ2-1, with 13 positions matching TRBD2. V shed 6 bases, J shed 8 bases, and the junction held 16 bases outside the gene matches. This CDR3 is built from 18 residues. The germline CDR1 and CDR2 sequences are SGHAT and FQNNGV. CDR3 DNA sequence: TGTGCCAGCAGAGGACTAGCGGGAGTTGGCCCACGGGGATATGAGCAGTTCTTC. Translation gives CASRGLAGVGPRGYEQFF.

In its sample, this clone was seen once. The chain recombines TRBV2 with TRBJ2-7; 7 bases match TRBD1. This CDR3 contains 15 residues. The V gene end was trimmed by 5 bases and the J gene end by 0 bases; junction bases not matched to a gene: 7. The germline gives CDR1 SNHLY, CDR2 FYNNEI. CDR3 sequence: CASSTRGKYSYEQYF. The DNA for the CDR3 is TGTGCCAGCAGTACCAGGGGGAAATACTCCTACGAGCAGTACTTC.

The rearrangement uses TRBV5-1 and TRBJ2-1; TRBD2 aligns across 12 bases. Germline CDR1 SGHRS, CDR2 YFSETQ. Germline trimming cut 4 bases from V and 7 bases from J; bases unmatched to any gene: 9. The CDR3 is made up of 16 amino acids. The CDR3 DNA reads as TGCGCCAGCAGCACCTCATCTAGCGGGGGGGTGAATGAGCAGTTCTTC. Its protein is CASSTSSSGGVNEQFF.